This TCR beta chain was profiled in a study of T cell repertoires in cytomegalovirus infection (dated by TCRdb to between 2019 and 2020). Turning to the overall study: Alongside well-studied HLA-B-restricted epitopes, the peptide stimulations were aimed at recently identified HLA-C-restricted CMV epitopes, whose presentation resists viral immunomodulation. Donor HLA type was relevant to the analysis, because carriage of CMV infection together with the matching HLA type was indicated by public TCR beta signatures.

Paper-wide results and their limitations: The ex vivo response was dominated by HLA-C-restricted CMV-specific TCR beta clonotypes, which also provided the single most frequent clonotype in two of eight donors. In both this cohort and an independent cohort of 300 to 450 donors, the cumulative frequency of public TCR beta family members distinguished carriers of CMV infection plus the relevant HLA type.

The sequencer listed for this sample is Illumina HiSeq 1500. The public reads were reprocessed in TCRdb via fastp at Q25 and MiXCR, keeping in-frame beta chains. Identical CDR3 protein sequences are pooled into one entry, listed with their most common genes and DNA. The sample table records about 900,000 distinct CDR3 sequences; roughly a third of these occur just once. Of the sample, 13% is held by the ten largest clones. The treatment or condition label, read with the paper, signifies: in vitro stimulation with specific CMV peptide epitopes to enrich CMV-specific T cells. The CDR3 spans 14 residues, from the cysteine through the phenylalanine. Only the CDR3 DNA is retained, 42 bases long and in frame from the first base. V drops 4 bases and J drops 6 bases, leaving 14 bases in between. According to the germline V gene (reference sequence), CDR1 reads LNHDA and CDR2 reads SQIVND. A few counts support this clonotype. No antigen is known for it. No base-level quality is on record; no much larger clone is a single base apart.

The rearranged chain carries TRBV19 and TRBJ2-3; a tentative D call is TRBD1 (6 bases match). This specimen was cultured CD8+ T cells from PBMCs, taken from culture after CMV antigen stimulation. The receptor was isolated from a human donor in good health (CMV status not recorded). Some clones in this sample may be carry-over from other donors' samples. The DNA sequence is TGTGCCAGTAGTAACAGGGATTGGGCGGATACGCAGTATTTT. This encodes CASSNRDWADTQYF.